These T cell receptor beta chains were read from a single sample in a study of blood T cell repertoires in COVID-19. Produced via immunoSEQ multiplex PCR; TCRdb's table is partial and in-frame only. The table lists about 88,000 clones, 86% of them singletons. The sequencing input was peripheral blood. The source of these receptors is a human donor in a cohort sampled during active COVID-19. Both conserved end residues are part of each CDR3. The D gene is left open where the match is weak. Not every row has a clone size; where given, it reads once, few, many or a size class.

clone_size j_call d_call v_call cdr3_aa cdr3_nt
few TRBJ2-1 TRBD2 TRBV28 CASSLKGLAFQFF TGTGCCAGCAGTTTAAAGGGACTAGCCTTCCAGTTCTTC
- TRBJ2-1 - TRBV5-8 CASPGRGPRFF TGTGCCAGCCCCGGGAGGGGGCCGAGGTTCTTC
- TRBJ2-4 - TRBV6-2/TRBV6-3 CASSYSEENIQYF TGTGCCAGCAGTTACTCAGAGGAAAACATTCAGTACTTC
- TRBJ1-5 - TRBV12-3/TRBV12-4 CASREGTQPQHF TGTGCCAGCAGGGAGGGGACTCAGCCCCAGCATTTT
- TRBJ2-2 TRBD1 TRBV2 CASRQTGKSGELFF TGTGCCAGCAGGCAGACAGGGAAATCCGGGGAGCTGTTTTTT
- TRBJ2-3 TRBD2 TRBV3-1/TRBV3-2 CASSRGTSGFTDTQYF TGTGCCAGCAGCCGTGGGACTAGCGGTTTCACAGATACGCAGTATTTT
many TRBJ1-1 TRBD1 TRBV2 CASQRQGLLNTEAFF TGTGCCTCTCAAAGACAGGGGTTGTTGAACACTGAAGCTTTCTTT
- TRBJ2-1 - TRBV7-9 CASSLDVSHQDNEQFF TGTGCCAGCAGCTTAGACGTATCGCACCAGGACAATGAGCAGTTCTTC
- TRBJ1-2 TRBD1 TRBV3-1/TRBV3-2 CASSQVLDRGYGYTF TGTGCCAGCAGCCAAGTGTTGGACAGGGGTTATGGCTACACCTTC
- TRBJ1-1 - TRBV27 CASRPLTGEAFF TGTGCCAGCAGACCCCTTACAGGGGAAGCTTTCTTT
- TRBJ2-2 TRBD2 TRBV6-5 CASSYSRGSGTGELFF TGTGCCAGCAGTTACTCGCGCGGGAGTGGGACCGGGGAGCTGTTTTTT
- TRBJ2-1 - TRBV5-4 CASSWRDSINEQFF TGTGCCAGCAGCTGGAGGGACAGCATCAATGAGCAGTTCTTC
- TRBJ2-7 TRBD2 TRBV6-6 CASSPWRESYEQYF TGTGCCAGCAGTCCTTGGCGGGAGAGTTACGAGCAGTACTTC
- TRBJ2-7 TRBD1 TRBV6-5 CASQEGQGGYEQYF TGTGCCAGCCAGGAGGGACAGGGGGGCTACGAGCAGTACTTC
- TRBJ2-7 TRBD1 TRBV7-6 CASSLARDSSYEQYF TGTGCCAGCAGCTTAGCCCGGGACAGCTCCTACGAGCAGTACTTC
- TRBJ1-1 TRBD1 TRBV11-2 CASSLAPGQTQGVFFF TGTGCCAGCAGCTTAGCCCCCGGACAGACGCAGGGGGTGTTTTTTTTT
- TRBJ2-1 TRBD1 TRBV9 CASSVDPPSWTGYNEQFF TGTGCCAGCAGCGTAGATCCCCCCTCTTGGACAGGGTACAATGAGCAGTTCTTC
- TRBJ2-1 - TRBV13 CASSHRANEQFF TGTGCCAGCAGCCACAGGGCGAATGAGCAGTTCTTC
- TRBJ2-2 - TRBV12-3/TRBV12-4 CASRGAGELFF TGTGCCAGCAGAGGAGCCGGGGAGCTGTTTTTT
- TRBJ2-4 TRBD1 TRBV9 CASSLDRGDIQYF TGTGCCAGCAGCTTAGACAGGGGGGACATTCAGTACTTC
- TRBJ2-3 TRBD2 TRBV6-6 CASSPGPGLALTDTQYF TGTGCCAGCAGTCCTGGACCCGGACTAGCGTTAACAGATACGCAGTATTTT
- TRBJ2-3 - TRBV11-2 CASSFEHRAATDTQYF TGTGCCAGCAGCTTCGAACACAGGGCCGCCACAGATACGCAGTATTTT
- TRBJ2-1 - TRBV6-6 CASRGRGPTYNEQFF TGTGCCAGCAGGGGAAGAGGGCCCACCTACAATGAGCAGTTCTTC
- TRBJ2-7 - TRBV18 CASSPGGYEQYF TGTGCCAGCTCACCTGGCGGCTACGAGCAGTACTTC
- TRBJ2-2 TRBD1 TRBV6-2/TRBV6-3 CASSYSARGLNTGELFF TGTGCCAGCAGTTACTCAGCCAGGGGGCTGAACACCGGGGAGCTGTTTTTT
- TRBJ1-4 TRBD1 TRBV5-1 CASSLGTGRDEKLFF TGCGCCAGCAGCCTCGGGACAGGAAGGGATGAAAAACTGTTTTTT
- TRBJ1-5 TRBD1 TRBV20-1 CSASVGTGQNQPQHF TGCAGTGCTAGTGTAGGGACAGGGCAGAATCAGCCCCAGCATTTT
- TRBJ2-1 TRBD2 TRBV7-2 CASSSGTIQFF TGTGCCAGCAGCTCAGGGACTATTCAGTTCTTC
once TRBJ2-1 - TRBV10-3 CAISEANRGSEQFF TGTGCCATCAGTGAAGCGAATAGGGGTAGTGAGCAGTTCTTC
few TRBJ2-1 - TRBV29-1 CSVKRQNNEQFF TGCAGCGTTAAGAGACAAAACAATGAGCAGTTCTTC
- TRBJ1-5 - TRBV5-5 CASSLQGWGNQPQHF TGTGCCAGCAGCCTTCAGGGATGGGGCAATCAGCCCCAGCATTTT
once TRBJ2-4 - TRBV28 CASRPLGAGNIQYF TGTGCCAGCAGACCGCTGGGGGCGGGAAACATTCAGTACTTC
- TRBJ1-1 - TRBV11-2 CASSLVGQNTEAFF TGTGCCAGCAGCTTAGTGGGGCAAAACACTGAAGCTTTCTTT
- TRBJ2-2 - TRBV5-4 CASRFEANTGELFF TGTGCCAGCAGGTTCGAGGCTAACACCGGGGAGCTGTTTTTT
- TRBJ2-7 TRBD2 TRBV3-1/TRBV3-2 CASSRKSPRLAGYSYEQYF TGTGCCAGCAGCCGTAAGTCTCCTCGACTAGCGGGTTACTCCTACGAGCAGTACTTC
- TRBJ1-1 - TRBV19 CASSIDRGLNTEAFF TGTGCCAGTAGTATAGATCGGGGGTTGAACACTGAAGCTTTCTTT
- TRBJ1-1 - TRBV19 CASTQRGLGAFF TGTGCCAGTACCCAGCGGGGCCTGGGAGCTTTCTTT
- TRBJ2-5 - TRBV6-2/TRBV6-3 CASSYRGQETQYF TGTGCCAGCAGTTACCGGGGTCAAGAGACCCAGTACTTC
- TRBJ1-1 - TRBV11-2 CASSLDSGTREAFF TGTGCCAGCAGCTTGGATTCCGGGACAAGAGAAGCTTTCTTT
- TRBJ2-5 - TRBV11-2 CASSFPGRETQYF TGTGCCAGCAGCTTTCCCGGGAGAGAGACCCAGTACTTC
- TRBJ2-2 TRBD1 TRBV9 CASSVAPGTGGDTGELFF TGTGCCAGCAGCGTAGCTCCCGGGACAGGGGGTGACACCGGGGAGCTGTTTTTT
- TRBJ2-7 TRBD1 TRBV5-4 CASSVDRGAYEQYF TGTGCCAGCAGCGTGGACAGGGGGGCCTACGAGCAGTACTTC
once TRBJ1-5 TRBD1 TRBV19 CASGTGEWQPQHF TGTGCCAGCGGGACAGGGGAATGGCAGCCCCAGCATTTT
- TRBJ1-6 - TRBV5-5 CASRRTGNSPLHF TGTGCCAGCAGGCGTACAGGGAATTCACCCCTCCACTTT
- TRBJ1-5 - TRBV19 CASSIGALRQPQHF TGTGCCAGTAGTATAGGAGCACTGCGCCAGCCCCAGCATTTT
- TRBJ1-4 - TRBV2 CASSVVRAEGKLFF TGTGCCAGCAGTGTAGTAAGGGCTGAGGGAAAACTGTTTTTT
- TRBJ2-3 - TRBV7-8 CASSLQVGTDTQYF TGTGCCAGCAGCCTTCAGGTTGGGACAGATACGCAGTATTTT
- TRBJ2-7 - TRBV20-1 CSASEAGAYEQYF TGCAGTGCTAGTGAGGCAGGGGCCTACGAGCAGTACTTC
few TRBJ2-2 - TRBV12-3/TRBV12-4 CASSGNTGELFF TGTGCCAGCAGCGGTAACACCGGGGAGCTGTTTTTT